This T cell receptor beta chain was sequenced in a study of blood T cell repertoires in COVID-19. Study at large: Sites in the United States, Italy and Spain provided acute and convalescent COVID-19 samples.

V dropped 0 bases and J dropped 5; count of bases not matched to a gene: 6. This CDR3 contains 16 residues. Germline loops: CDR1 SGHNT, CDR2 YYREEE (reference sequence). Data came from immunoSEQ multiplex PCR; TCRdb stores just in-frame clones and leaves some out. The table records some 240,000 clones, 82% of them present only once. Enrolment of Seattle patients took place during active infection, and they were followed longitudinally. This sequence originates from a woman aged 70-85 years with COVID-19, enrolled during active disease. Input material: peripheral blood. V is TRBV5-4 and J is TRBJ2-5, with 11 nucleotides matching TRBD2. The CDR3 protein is CASSLGSGRGRETQYF. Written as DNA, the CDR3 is TGTGCCAGCAGCTTGGGTAGCGGGAGGGGCCGGGAGACCCAGTACTTC.